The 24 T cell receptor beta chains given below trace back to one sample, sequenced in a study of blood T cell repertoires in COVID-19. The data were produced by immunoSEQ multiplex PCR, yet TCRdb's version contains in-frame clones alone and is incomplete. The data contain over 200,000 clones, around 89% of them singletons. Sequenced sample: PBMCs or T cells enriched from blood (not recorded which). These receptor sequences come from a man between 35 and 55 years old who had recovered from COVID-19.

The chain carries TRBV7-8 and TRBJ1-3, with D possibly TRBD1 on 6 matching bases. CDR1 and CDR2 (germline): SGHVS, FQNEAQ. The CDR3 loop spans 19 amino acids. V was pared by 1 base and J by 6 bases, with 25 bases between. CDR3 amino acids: CASSLVGGLDVGKANTIYF. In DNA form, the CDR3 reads TGTGCCAGCAGCTTAGTCGGGGGGCTGGATGTAGGGAAAGCAAACACCATATATTTT.

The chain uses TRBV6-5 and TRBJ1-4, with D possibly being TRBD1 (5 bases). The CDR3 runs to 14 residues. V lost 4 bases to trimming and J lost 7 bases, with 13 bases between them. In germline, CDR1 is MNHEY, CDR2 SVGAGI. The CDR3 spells CASSSPRQREKLFF. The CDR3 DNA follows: TGTGCCAGCAGTTCTCCCCGACAGCGTGAAAAACTGTTTTTT.

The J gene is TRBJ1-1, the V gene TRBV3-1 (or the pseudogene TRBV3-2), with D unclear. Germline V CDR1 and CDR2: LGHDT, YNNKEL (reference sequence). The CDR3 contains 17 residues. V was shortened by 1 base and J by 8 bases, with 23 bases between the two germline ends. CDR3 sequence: CASSQGRGGNLDREAFF. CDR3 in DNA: TGTGCCAGCAGCCAAGGCCGGGGAGGAAATCTGGACCGGGAAGCTTTCTTT.

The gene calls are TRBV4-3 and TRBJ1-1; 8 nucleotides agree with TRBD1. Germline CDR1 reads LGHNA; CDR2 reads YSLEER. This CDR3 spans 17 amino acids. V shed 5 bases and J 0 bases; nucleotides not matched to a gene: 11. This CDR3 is CASSYTGGHLMNTEAFF. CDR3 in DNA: TGCGCCAGCAGCTATACAGGGGGACATCTCATGAACACTGAAGCTTTCTTT.

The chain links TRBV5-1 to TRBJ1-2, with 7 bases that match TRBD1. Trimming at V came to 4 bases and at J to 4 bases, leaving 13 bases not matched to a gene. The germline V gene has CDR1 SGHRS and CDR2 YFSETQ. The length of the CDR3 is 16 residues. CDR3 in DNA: TGCGCCAGCAGCCCCCAGGGACAGCAGTCTACCTATGGCTACACCTTC. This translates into CASSPQGQQSTYGYTF. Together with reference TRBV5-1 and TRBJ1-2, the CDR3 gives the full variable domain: KAGVTQTPRYLIKTRGQQVTLSCSPISGHRSVSWYQQTPGQGLQFLFEYFSETQRNKGNFPGRFSGRQFSNSRSEMNVSTLELGDSALYLCASSPQGQQSTYGYTFGSGTRLTVV.

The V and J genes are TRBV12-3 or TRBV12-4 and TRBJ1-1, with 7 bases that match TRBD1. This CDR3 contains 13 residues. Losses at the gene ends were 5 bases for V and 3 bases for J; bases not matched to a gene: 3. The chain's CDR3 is CASSPTGDTEAFF. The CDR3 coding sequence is TGTGCCAGCAGTCCCACAGGGGACACTGAAGCTTTCTTT.

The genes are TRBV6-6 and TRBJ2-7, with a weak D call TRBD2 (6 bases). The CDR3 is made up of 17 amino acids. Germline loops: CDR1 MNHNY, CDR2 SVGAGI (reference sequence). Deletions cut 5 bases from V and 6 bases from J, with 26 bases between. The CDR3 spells CASSHEMGLSLKSEQYF. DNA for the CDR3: TGTGCCAGCAGTCACGAAATGGGACTTAGCCTTAAATCCGAGCAGTACTTC.

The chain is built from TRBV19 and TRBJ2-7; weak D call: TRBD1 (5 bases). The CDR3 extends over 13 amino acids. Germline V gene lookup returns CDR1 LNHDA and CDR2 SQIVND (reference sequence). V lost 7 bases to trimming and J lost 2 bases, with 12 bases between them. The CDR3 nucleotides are TGTGCCAGTAAAGAGGACACAACCTACGAGCAGTACTTC. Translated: CASKEDTTYEQYF.

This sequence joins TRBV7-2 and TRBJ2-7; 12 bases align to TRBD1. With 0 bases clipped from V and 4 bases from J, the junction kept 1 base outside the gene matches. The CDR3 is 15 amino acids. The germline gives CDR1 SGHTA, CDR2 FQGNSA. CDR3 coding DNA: TGTGCCAGCAGCTTAGCGGGACAGGGGGCTTACGAGCAGTACTTC. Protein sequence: CASSLAGQGAYEQYF.

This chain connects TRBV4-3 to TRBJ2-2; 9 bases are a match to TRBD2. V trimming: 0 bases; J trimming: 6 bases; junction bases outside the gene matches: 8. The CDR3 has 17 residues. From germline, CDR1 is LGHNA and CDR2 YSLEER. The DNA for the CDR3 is TGCGCCAGCAGCCAAGAAGGGGTAGCGGGGGAGGCCGGGGAGCTGTTTTTT. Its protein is CASSQEGVAGEAGELFF.

As DNA, the CDR3 is TGTGCCAGCAGCTTGATTGGACAGGGGTTAGGCTACACCTTC. Its protein is CASSLIGQGLGYTF. This sequence joins TRBV5-4 and TRBJ1-2, with 9 bases identical to TRBD1. The ends lost 1 base at V and 8 bases at J; junction bases unmatched: 6. Germline-derived CDR1 and CDR2 are SGHNT and YYREEE (reference sequence). The CDR3 runs 14 residues.

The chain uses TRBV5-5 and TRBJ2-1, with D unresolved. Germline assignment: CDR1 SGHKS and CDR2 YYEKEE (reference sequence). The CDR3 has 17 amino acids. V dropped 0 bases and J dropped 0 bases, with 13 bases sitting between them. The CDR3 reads CASSLGAFAGSYNEQFF. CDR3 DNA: TGTGCCAGCAGCTTGGGAGCTTTTGCCGGCTCCTACAATGAGCAGTTCTTC. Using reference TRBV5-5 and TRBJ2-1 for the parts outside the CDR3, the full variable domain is DAGVTQSPTHLIKTRGQQVTLRCSPISGHKSVSWYQQVLGQGPQFIFQYYEKEERGRGNFPDRFSARQFPNYSSELNVNALLLGDSALYLCASSLGAFAGSYNEQFFGPGTRLTVL.

The CDR3, as DNA: TGTGCCAGCTCACATGGACAGAGCACAGATACGCAGTATTTT. Its translation is CASSHGQSTDTQYF. The V gene is TRBV18, the J gene TRBJ2-3, with a possible D match to TRBD1 (6 bases). CDR1 and CDR2 from the germline V gene are KGHSH and LQKENI. The length of the CDR3 is 14 residues. Trimming pared 4 bases from V and 0 bases from J, leaving 8 bases between.

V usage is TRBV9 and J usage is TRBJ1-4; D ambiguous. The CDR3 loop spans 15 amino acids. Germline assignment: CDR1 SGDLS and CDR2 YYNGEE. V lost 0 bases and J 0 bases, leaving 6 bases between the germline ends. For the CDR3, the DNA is TGTGCCAGCAGCGTAGATGCAGCAACTAATGAAAAACTGTTTTTT. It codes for CASSVDAATNEKLFF. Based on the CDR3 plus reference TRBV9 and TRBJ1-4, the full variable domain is DSGVTQTPKHLITATGQRVTLRCSPRSGDLSVYWYQQSLDQGLQFLIQYYNGEERAKGNILERFSAQQFPDLHSELNLSSLELGDSALYFCASSVDAATNEKLFFGSGTQLSVL.

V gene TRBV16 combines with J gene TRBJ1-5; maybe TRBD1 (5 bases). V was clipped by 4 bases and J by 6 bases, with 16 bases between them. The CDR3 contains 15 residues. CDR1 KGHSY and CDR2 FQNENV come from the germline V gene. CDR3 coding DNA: TGTGCCAGCAGCCTCGATCGGGGGTTGGGTCAGCCCCAGCATTTT. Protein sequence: CASSLDRGLGQPQHF.

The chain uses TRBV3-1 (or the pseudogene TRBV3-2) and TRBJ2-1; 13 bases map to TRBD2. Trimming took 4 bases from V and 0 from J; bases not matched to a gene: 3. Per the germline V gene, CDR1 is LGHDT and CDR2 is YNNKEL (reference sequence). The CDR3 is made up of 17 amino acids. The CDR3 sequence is CASSPRTSGSSYNEQFF. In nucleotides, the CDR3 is TGTGCCAGCAGCCCCAGGACTAGCGGGAGCTCCTACAATGAGCAGTTCTTC.

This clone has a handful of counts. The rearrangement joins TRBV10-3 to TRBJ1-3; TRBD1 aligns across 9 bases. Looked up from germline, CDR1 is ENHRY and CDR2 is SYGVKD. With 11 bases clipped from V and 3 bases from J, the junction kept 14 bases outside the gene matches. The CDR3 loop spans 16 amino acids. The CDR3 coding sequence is TGTGCCGTCTCTCGGGACAGGGAAAGTGATGGAAACACCATATATTTT. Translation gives CAVSRDRESDGNTIYF.

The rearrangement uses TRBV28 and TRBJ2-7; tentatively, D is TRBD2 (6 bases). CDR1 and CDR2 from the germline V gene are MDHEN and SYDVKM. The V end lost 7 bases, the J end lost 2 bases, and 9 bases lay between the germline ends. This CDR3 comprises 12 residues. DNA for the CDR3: TGTGCCAGCAACGCGGGGACCTACGAGCAGTACTTC. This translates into CASNAGTYEQYF.

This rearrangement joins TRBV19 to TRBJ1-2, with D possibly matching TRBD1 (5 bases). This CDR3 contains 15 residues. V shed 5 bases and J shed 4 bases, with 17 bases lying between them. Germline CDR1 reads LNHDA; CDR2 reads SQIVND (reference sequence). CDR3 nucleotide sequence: TGTGCCAGTAGTTCAGAAGACAGTGGGATCTATGGCTACACCTTC. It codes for CASSSEDSGIYGYTF.

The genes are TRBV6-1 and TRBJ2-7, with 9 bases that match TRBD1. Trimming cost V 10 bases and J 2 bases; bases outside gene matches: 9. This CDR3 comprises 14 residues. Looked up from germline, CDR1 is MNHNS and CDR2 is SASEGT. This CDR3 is CATLTGTGTYEQYF. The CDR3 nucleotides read TGTGCCACGCTCACCGGGACAGGGACCTACGAGCAGTACTTC.

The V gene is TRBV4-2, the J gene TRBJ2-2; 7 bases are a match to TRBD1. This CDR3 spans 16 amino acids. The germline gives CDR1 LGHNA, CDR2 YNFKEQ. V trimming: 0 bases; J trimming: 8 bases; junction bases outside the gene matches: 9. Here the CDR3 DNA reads TGTGCCAGCAGCCAAGAATCCGGGACAGTTCTGGGGGAGCTGTTTTTT. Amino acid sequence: CASSQESGTVLGELFF.

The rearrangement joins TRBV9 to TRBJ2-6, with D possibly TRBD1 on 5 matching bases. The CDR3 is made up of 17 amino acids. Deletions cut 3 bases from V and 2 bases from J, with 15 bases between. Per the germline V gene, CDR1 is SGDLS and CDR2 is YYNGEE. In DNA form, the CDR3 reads TGTGCCAGCAGCGGAGACAGTGTTAAAGCTGGGGCCAACGTCCTGACTTTC. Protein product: CASSGDSVKAGANVLTF.

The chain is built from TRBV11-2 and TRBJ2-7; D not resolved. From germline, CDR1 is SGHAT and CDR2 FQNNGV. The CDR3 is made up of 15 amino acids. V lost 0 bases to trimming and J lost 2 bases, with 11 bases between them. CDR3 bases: TGTGCCAGCAGCTTAGAGGGCAGTCTGCCCTACGAGCAGTACTTC. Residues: CASSLEGSLPYEQYF.

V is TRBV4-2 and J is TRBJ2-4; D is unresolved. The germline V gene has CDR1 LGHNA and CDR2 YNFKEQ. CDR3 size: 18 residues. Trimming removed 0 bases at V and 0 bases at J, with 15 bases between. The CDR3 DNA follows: TGTGCCAGCAGCCAAGACGGTGCGTACCTTCTAGCCAAAAACATTCAGTACTTC. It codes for CASSQDGAYLLAKNIQYF.